This T cell receptor (beta chain) was sequenced for a study of a mutant IDH1 vaccine in newly diagnosed glioma. For the study at large: Patients underwent eight vaccinations, which took place in weeks 1, 3, 5, 7, 11, 15, 19 and 23. The treated population exhibited a male proportion of about 60%, a female proportion of approximately 38%, and a mean age of about 40 years.

This clone has a single count. Its matching antigen is unknown. Data came from immunoSEQ multiplex PCR; TCRdb stores just in-frame clones and leaves some out. The table shows 50,000 to 85,000 clones, with approximately 80% occurring only once. The CDR3 has 16 residues. Germline V gene sequence: CDR1 MGHRA, CDR2 YSYEKL. Between the trimmed V and J ends, which lost 4 bases and 6 bases, there was a span of 18 bases. The time point here: week 23, last vaccination. Every vaccination contained 300 ug of the mutant IDH1 20-mer peptide and was paired with topical imiquimod. New astrocytomas of WHO grade 3 or 4 that were IDH1-mutant and ATRX-lost were found in the donors.

The rearrangement links TRBV4-1 to TRBJ2-2, with D tentatively TRBD1 (6 bases). The specimen was PBMCs, collected from a glioma patient whose treatment included an IDH1 peptide vaccine. This clonotype was obtained from a man between 18 and 29 years old with glioma. The CDR3 reads CASSPGTQYVPGELFF. Here the CDR3 DNA reads TGCGCCAGCAGCCCGGGGACACAATACGTACCCGGGGAGCTGTTTTTT.